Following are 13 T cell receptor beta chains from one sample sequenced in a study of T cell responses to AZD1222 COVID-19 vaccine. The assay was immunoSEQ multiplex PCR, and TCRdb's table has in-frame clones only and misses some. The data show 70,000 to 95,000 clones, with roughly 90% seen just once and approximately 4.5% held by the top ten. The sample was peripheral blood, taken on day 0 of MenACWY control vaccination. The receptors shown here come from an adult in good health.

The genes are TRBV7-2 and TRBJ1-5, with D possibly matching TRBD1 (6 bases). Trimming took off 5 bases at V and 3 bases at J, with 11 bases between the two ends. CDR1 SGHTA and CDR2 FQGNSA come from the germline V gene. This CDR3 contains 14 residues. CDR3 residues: CASSPRQVNQPQHF. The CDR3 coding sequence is TGTGCCAGCAGCCCGAGACAGGTCAATCAGCCCCAGCATTTT.

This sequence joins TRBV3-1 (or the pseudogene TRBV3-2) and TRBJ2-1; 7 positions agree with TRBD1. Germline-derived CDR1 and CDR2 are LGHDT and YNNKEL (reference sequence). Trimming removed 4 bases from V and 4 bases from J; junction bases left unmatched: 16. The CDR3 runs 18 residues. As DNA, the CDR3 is TGTGCCAGCAGCCTAAGCCCCCTTGACAGGGAGATATACAATGAGCAGTTCTTC. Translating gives CASSLSPLDREIYNEQFF.

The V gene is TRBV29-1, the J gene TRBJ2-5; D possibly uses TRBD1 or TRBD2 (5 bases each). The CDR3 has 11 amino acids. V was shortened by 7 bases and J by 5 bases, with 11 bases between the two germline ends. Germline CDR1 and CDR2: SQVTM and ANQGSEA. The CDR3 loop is CSAGAGETQYF. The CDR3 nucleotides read TGCAGCGCCGGGGCCGGGGAGACCCAGTACTTC. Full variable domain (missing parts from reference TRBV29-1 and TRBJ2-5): SAVISQKPSRDICQRGTSLTIQCQVDSQVTMMFWYRQQPGQSLTLIATANQGSEATYESGFVIDKFPISRPNLTFSTLTVSNMSPEDSSIYLCSAGAGETQYFGPGTRLLVL.

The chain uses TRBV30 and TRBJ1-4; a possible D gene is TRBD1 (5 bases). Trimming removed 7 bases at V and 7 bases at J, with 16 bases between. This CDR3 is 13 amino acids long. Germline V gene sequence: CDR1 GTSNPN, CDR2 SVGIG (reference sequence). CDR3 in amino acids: CASQVLGGEKLFF. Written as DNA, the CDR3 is TGTGCCTCCCAAGTCTTGGGGGGTGAAAAACTGTTTTTT.

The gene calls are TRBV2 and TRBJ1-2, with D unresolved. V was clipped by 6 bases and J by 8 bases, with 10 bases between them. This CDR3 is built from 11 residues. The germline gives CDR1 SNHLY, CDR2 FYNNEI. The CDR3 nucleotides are TGTGCCAGCAGCGCCACGATGGGCTACACCTTC. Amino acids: CASSATMGYTF.

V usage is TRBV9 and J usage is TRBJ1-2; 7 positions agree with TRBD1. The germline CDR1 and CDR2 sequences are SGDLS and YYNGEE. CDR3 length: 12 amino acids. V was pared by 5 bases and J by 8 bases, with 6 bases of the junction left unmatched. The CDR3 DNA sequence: TGTGCCAGCAGGAGTCGGACAGGCGGCTACACCTTC. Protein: CASRSRTGGYTF.

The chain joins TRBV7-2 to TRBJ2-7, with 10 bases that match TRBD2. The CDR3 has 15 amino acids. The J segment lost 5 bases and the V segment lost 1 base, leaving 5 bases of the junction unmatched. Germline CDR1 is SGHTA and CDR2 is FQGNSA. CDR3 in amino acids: CASSLVGSGRNEQYF. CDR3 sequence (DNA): TGTGCCAGCAGCTTAGTCGGTAGCGGGAGGAACGAGCAGTACTTC. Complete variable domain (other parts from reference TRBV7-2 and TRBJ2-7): GAGVSQSPSNKVTEKGKDVELRCDPISGHTALYWYRQSLGQGLEFLIYFQGNSAPDKSGLPSDRFSAERTGGSVSTLTIQRTQQEDSAVYLCASSLVGSGRNEQYFGPGTRLTVT.

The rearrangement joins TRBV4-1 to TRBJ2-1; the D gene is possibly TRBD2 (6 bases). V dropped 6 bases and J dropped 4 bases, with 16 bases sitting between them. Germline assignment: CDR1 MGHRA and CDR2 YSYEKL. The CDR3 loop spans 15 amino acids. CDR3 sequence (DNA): TGCGCCAGCAGTTTAACCCGGGACTCGTACAATGAGCAGTTCTTC. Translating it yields CASSLTRDSYNEQFF.

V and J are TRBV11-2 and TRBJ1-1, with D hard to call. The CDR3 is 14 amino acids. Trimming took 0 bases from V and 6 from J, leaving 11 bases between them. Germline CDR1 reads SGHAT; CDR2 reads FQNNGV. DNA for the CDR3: TGTGCCAGCAGCTTAGAACCTGGGCTAGCTGAAGCTTTCTTT. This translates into CASSLEPGLAEAFF.

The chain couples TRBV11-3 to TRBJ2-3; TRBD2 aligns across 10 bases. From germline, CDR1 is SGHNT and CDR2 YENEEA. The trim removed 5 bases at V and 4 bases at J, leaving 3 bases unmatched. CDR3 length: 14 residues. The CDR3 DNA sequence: TGTGCCAGCAGCCTAGGACTAGCGGCAGATACGCAGTATTTT. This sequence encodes CASSLGLAADTQYF.

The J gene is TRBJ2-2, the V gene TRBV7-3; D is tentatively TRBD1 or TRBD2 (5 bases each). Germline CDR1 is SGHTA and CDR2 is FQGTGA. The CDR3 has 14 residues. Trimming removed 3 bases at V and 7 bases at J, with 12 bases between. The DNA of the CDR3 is TGTGCCAGCAGCTTTGGGGGATGGAACGGGGAGCTGTTTTTT. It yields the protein CASSFGGWNGELFF.

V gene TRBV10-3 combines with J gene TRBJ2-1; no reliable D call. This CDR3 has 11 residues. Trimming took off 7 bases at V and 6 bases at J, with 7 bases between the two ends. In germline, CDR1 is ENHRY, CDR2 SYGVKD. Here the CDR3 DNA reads TGTGCCATCAAGGCGGCCAATGAGCAGTTCTTC. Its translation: CAIKAANEQFF.

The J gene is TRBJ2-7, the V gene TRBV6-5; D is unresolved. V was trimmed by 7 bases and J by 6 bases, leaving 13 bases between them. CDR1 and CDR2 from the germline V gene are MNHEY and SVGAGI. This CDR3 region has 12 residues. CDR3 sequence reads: CASKDTVSEQYF. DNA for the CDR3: TGTGCCAGCAAAGACACGGTCAGCGAGCAGTACTTC.